The 32 T cell receptor beta chains listed next were all sequenced from one sample in a study of synovial regulatory T cells in juvenile arthritis. Assay used: immunoSEQ multiplex PCR; TCRdb lists only in-frame clones, some missing. The sample data list some 7,700 clones. The sequenced sample consisted of Treg cells from blood. Subset noted: remaining (HLA-DR-negative) circulating blood Treg cells. The receptors here all came from a donor between 2 and 35 years old with juvenile idiopathic arthritis.

V usage is TRBV5-3 and J usage is TRBJ1-5. TRBV5-3 is noted as an ORF with a role that remains uncertain. This CDR3 contains 15 residues. Only the protein sequence is given. CDR3 sequence reads: CARSLAGDGNQPQHF.

V gene TRBV29-1 combines with J gene TRBJ1-1. Germline V gene data show CDR1 as SQVTM and CDR2 as ANQGSEA. The CDR3 loop spans 13 amino acids. No DNA is given. The CDR3 loop is CSAAPGTNTEAFF.

This clone ranks as medium-sized in terms of frequency. The genes are TRBV6-5 and TRBJ1-1. The CDR3 consists of 11 residues. No DNA accompanies this entry. Germline V CDR1 and CDR2: MNHEY, SVGAGI. The CDR3 spells CASSLREKAFF.

The rearrangement links TRBV5-1 to TRBJ1-4; TCRdb returns TRBD1, unconfirmable since there is no DNA. This CDR3 contains 16 residues. The nucleotide record is missing. Germline CDR1 and CDR2: SGHRS and YFSETQ. CDR3 residues: CASSGEQGARYEKLFF.

The chain couples TRBV7-8 to TRBJ2-1; the D call from TCRdb, TRBD2, cannot be confirmed without DNA. This CDR3 comprises 17 residues. The DNA is not on file. The germline gives CDR1 SGHVS, CDR2 FQNEAQ. CDR3 sequence reads: CASSLHSSRRAYNEQFF.

The rearrangement joins TRBV5-6 to TRBJ2-2; no DNA is available, so the TRBD1 call from TCRdb remains unchecked. Germline V CDR1 and CDR2: SGHDT, YYEEEE. The CDR3 contains 15 residues. No DNA sequence is on record. CDR3 protein: CASSLVQVHTGELFF.

This chain uses TRBV9 with TRBJ2-5. The CDR3 length is 13 residues. No DNA sequence was recorded. Germline CDR1 SGDLS, CDR2 YYNGEE. The CDR3 loop reads CASSVRLRETQYF.

Frequency places this clone as medium-sized. The chain has TRBV7-9 and TRBJ2-2; TCRdb names TRBD1, which stays unverified in the absence of DNA. The CDR3 runs to 16 residues. The DNA sequence is not available. Germline V lookup: CDR1 SEHNR, CDR2 FQNEAQ (reference sequence). CDR3 sequence reads: CASSQGRTGMRGELFF.

This chain joins TRBV28 and TRBJ1-5. The germline V gene has CDR1 MDHEN and CDR2 SYDVKM. CDR3 size: 14 residues. No DNA was logged. The CDR3 reads CASKGREDNQPQHF.

The CDR3 here is CASSTNDRDDTQYF. The rearrangement uses TRBV28 and TRBJ2-3. Per germline, CDR1 MDHEN and CDR2 SYDVKM. The CDR3 loop spans 14 amino acids. Nucleotide data are not available.

CDR3 region: CASSLAGGYSYNEQFF. The chain is built from TRBV27 and TRBJ2-1; TCRdb's assignment of TRBD2 cannot be checked, as there is no DNA. The CDR3 has 16 residues. The DNA is unrecorded. Germline V CDR1 and CDR2: MNHEY, SMNVEV (reference sequence).

The chain recombines TRBV5-4 with TRBJ2-7; TCRdb reports TRBD1, a call that lacks DNA to check it against. The CDR3 runs 17 residues. No DNA is listed. Germline CDR1 reads SGHNT; CDR2 reads YYREEE (reference sequence). The CDR3 sequence: CASSLGATGGTGYEQYF. Full variable domain (remainder filled in from reference TRBV5-4 and TRBJ2-7): ETGVTQSPTHLIKTRGQQVTLRCSSQSGHNTVSWYQQALGQGPQFIFQYYREEENGRGNFPPRFSGLQFPNYSSELNVNALELDDSALYLCASSLGATGGTGYEQYFGPGTRLTVT.

V gene TRBV6-6 combines with J gene TRBJ2-7; with no DNA, the TCRdb D assignment of TRBD2 cannot be verified. Germline-derived CDR1 and CDR2 are MNHNY and SVGAGI (reference sequence). This CDR3 is 12 amino acids long. The record lacks a DNA sequence. CDR3: CASSYKPPPEYF.

J is TRBJ1-1 and V is TRBV19. The CDR3 has 13 residues. No DNA sequence was recorded. The germline CDR1 and CDR2 sequences are LNHDA and SQIVND (reference sequence). CDR3 in amino acids: CATGKTWNTEAFF. Together with reference TRBV19 and TRBJ1-1, the CDR3 gives the full variable domain: DGGITQSPKYLFRKEGQNVTLSCEQNLNHDAMYWYRQDPGQGLRLIYYSQIVNDFQKGDIAEGYSVSREKKESFPLTVTSAQKNPTAFYLCATGKTWNTEAFFGQGTRLTVV.

The chain uses TRBV2 and TRBJ1-1. The germline CDR1 and CDR2 sequences are SNHLY and FYNNEI. The CDR3 runs to 14 residues. The protein alone is recorded here. The CDR3 sequence is CASSAERMNTEAFF.

The rearrangement joins TRBV6-1 to TRBJ1-2; the TRBD1 assignment by TCRdb is unverifiable without DNA. The CDR3 extends over 17 amino acids. No nucleotide data were recorded. The germline V gene has CDR1 MNHNS and CDR2 SASEGT. This CDR3 is CASSETLMGQGLGGYTF.

The rearrangement links TRBV30 to TRBJ2-5. Germline V gene lookup returns CDR1 GTSNPN and CDR2 SVGIG (reference sequence). The CDR3 covers 13 residues. The coding DNA is unavailable. CDR3 loop: CAWSVRVQETQYF.

The chain combines TRBV2 with TRBJ1-2; the TCRdb D gene call, TRBD1, has no DNA to confirm it. The CDR3 is 14 amino acids. No DNA is listed. From germline, CDR1 is SNHLY and CDR2 FYNNEI. The CDR3 sequence: CASTGDRGLPGYTF. Together with reference TRBV2 and TRBJ1-2, the CDR3 gives the full variable domain: EPEVTQTPSHQVTQMGQEVILRCVPISNHLYFYWYRQILGQKVEFLVSFYNNEISEKSEIFDDQFSVERPDGSNFTLKIRSTKLEDSAMYFCASTGDRGLPGYTFGSGTRLTVV.

This clone is medium-sized by frequency. The V and J genes are TRBV2 and TRBJ1-5; TCRdb's assignment of TRBD1 cannot be checked, as there is no DNA. The V gene's germline CDR1 is SNHLY and CDR2 FYNNEI. The CDR3 consists of 14 residues. The entry carries no DNA sequence. CDR3: CASSAGLGNQPQHF.

This sequence joins TRBV9 and TRBJ2-3; TCRdb outputs TRBD2, but without DNA this stays unchecked. The CDR3 totals 15 residues. No coding sequence is recorded. Germline V gene lookup returns CDR1 SGDLS and CDR2 YYNGEE. The CDR3 is CASKRAGGTTDTQYF.

The chain employs TRBV11-2 and TRBJ2-7; lacking DNA, the TRBD1 call made by TCRdb goes unchecked. CDR1 SGHAT and CDR2 FQNNGV come from the germline V gene. The CDR3 runs 14 residues. No DNA sequence is on record. This CDR3 reads CASSPDRVSYEQYF.

The gene calls are TRBV7-6 and TRBJ2-7; TCRdb indicates TRBD1, and absent DNA this call remains unverified. The CDR3 consists of 15 residues. No DNA has been recorded. Germline CDR1 SGHVS, CDR2 FNYEAQ. CDR3 amino acids: CASSLGPRDTYEQYF.

The rearrangement uses TRBV11-3 and TRBJ2-2; TCRdb reports TRBD1, a call that lacks DNA to check it against. Germline CDR1 reads SGHNT; CDR2 reads YENEEA. The CDR3 has 15 amino acids. No coding sequence is recorded. CDR3 amino acids: CASRAGTGLTGELFF. The full variable domain, completed using reference TRBV11-3 and TRBJ2-2, is EAGVVQSPRYKIIEKKQPVAFWCNPISGHNTLYWYLQNLGQGPELLIRYENEEAVDDSQLPKDRFSAERLKGVDSTLKIQPAELGDSAVYLCASRAGTGLTGELFFGEGSRLTVL.

The chain joins TRBV18 to TRBJ1-1. Looked up from germline, CDR1 is KGHSH and CDR2 is LQKENI. CDR3 length: 13 amino acids. No DNA sequence was recorded. The CDR3 region is CASALGLNTEAFF. Using reference TRBV18 and TRBJ1-1 for the parts outside the CDR3, the full variable domain is NAGVMQNPRHLVRRRGQEARLRCSPMKGHSHVYWYRQLPEEGLKFMVYLQKENIIDESGMPKERFSAEFPKEGPSILRIQQVVRGDSAAYFCASALGLNTEAFFGQGTRLTVV.

The rearrangement uses TRBV10-1 and TRBJ2-1; as DNA is missing, the TRBD2 call by TCRdb cannot be tested. Germline V gene data show CDR1 as WNHNN and CDR2 as SYGVQD (reference sequence). The CDR3 covers 15 residues. No nucleotide data were recorded. CDR3 protein: CASSTGTSGGSEQFF.

This rearrangement joins TRBV20-1 to TRBJ2-5; the TCRdb D gene call, TRBD1, has no DNA to confirm it. Germline V gene sequence: CDR1 DFQATT, CDR2 SNEGSKA (reference sequence). CDR3 length: 11 amino acids. No coding sequence is recorded. The chain's CDR3 is CSARGLATQYF.

The V call is TRBV7-2, the J call TRBJ2-6. The CDR3 covers 17 residues. DNA for this receptor is not on file. Germline V lookup: CDR1 SGHTA, CDR2 FQGNSA. The CDR3: CASSLVAGQSGANVLTF.

The gene calls are TRBV18 and TRBJ1-1. The CDR3 runs 16 residues. There is no recorded DNA. Germline loops: CDR1 KGHSH, CDR2 LQKENI. Here the CDR3 reads CASSSTGTVMNTEAFF. Variable domain in full (rest from reference TRBV18 and TRBJ1-1): NAGVMQNPRHLVRRRGQEARLRCSPMKGHSHVYWYRQLPEEGLKFMVYLQKENIIDESGMPKERFSAEFPKEGPSILRIQQVVRGDSAAYFCASSSTGTVMNTEAFFGQGTRLTVV.

According to its frequency, this clone is medium-sized. V and J are TRBV10-3 and TRBJ1-2. This CDR3 region has 14 residues. The coding DNA is unavailable. The germline CDR1 and CDR2 sequences are ENHRY and SYGVKD. The CDR3 sequence is CAIRGRTSNYGYTF.

According to its frequency, this clone is medium-sized (0.01 to 0.1%). The V gene is TRBV7-2, the J gene TRBJ2-1. Germline loops: CDR1 SGHTA, CDR2 FQGNSA. CDR3 length: 16 residues. No DNA has been recorded. The CDR3: CASSLLWGSSYNEQFF.

The gene calls are TRBV6-5 and TRBJ1-2. CDR1 and CDR2 (germline): MNHEY, SVGAGI. CDR3 length equals 15 residues. No DNA appears here. The CDR3 loop reads CASSGQGRGEYGYTF.

Measured by frequency, this clone is large. The gene calls are TRBV7-2 and TRBJ1-1; TCRdb lists TRBD1, though no DNA is available to test this call. The CDR3 loop spans 13 amino acids. No DNA accompanies this entry. The germline CDR1 and CDR2 sequences are SGHTA and FQGNSA. CDR3 loop: CASSLGAGTEAFF.